A single sample gave rise to the 15 T cell receptor beta chains below, sequenced in a study of graft-versus-host responses after intestinal transplantation. Assay used: immunoSEQ multiplex PCR; TCRdb lists only in-frame clones, some missing. The data contain about 120,000 clones, around 95% of them singletons. The antigens of these receptors remain unknown. The sample here was unstimulated CD8+ T cells sorted from spleen or lymph node cells, taken before intestinal transplant. These receptors came from a human donor who received an intestinal transplant.

V gene TRBV13 combines with J gene TRBJ2-5, with TRBD2 matching 13 bases. The CDR3 extends over 15 amino acids. Trimming removed 4 bases from V and 5 bases from J; junction bases left unmatched: 4. CDR1 is PRHDT and CDR2 is FYEKMQ in the germline V gene (reference sequence). The CDR3 loop reads CASSSPTSGRETQYF. The CDR3 DNA reads TGTGCCAGCAGCTCTCCGACTAGCGGGAGGGAGACCCAGTACTTC.

The chain uses TRBV1 and TRBJ2-7; whether TRBD2, the table's D call, matches the DNA was not checked. TRBV1 is labeled a pseudogene. The CDR3 spans 16 residues. The CDR3: CTSSQDRLASSYEQYF. Here the CDR3 DNA reads TGCACCAGCAGCCAAGATCGACTAGCTTCTTCCTACGAGCAGTACTTC.

This clone occurred once. The rearrangement uses TRBV11-2 and TRBJ1-1, with a tentative D call TRBD1 (5 bases). The CDR3 extends over 15 amino acids. The V gene's germline CDR1 is SGHAT and CDR2 FQNNGV. Trimming removed 7 bases at V and 3 bases at J, with 18 bases between. The CDR3 DNA reads TGTGCCAGCATCCCAGAGGGGCCGACGTACACTGAAGCTTTCTTT. Translated: CASIPEGPTYTEAFF.

This CDR3 reads CATSDRQASGDTQYF. The CDR3 DNA follows: TGTGCCACCTCCGATCGACAGGCCTCGGGGGATACGCAGTATTTT. This chain connects TRBV28 to TRBJ2-3; tentative D call: TRBD1 (6 bases). Germline-derived CDR1 and CDR2 are MDHEN and SYDVKM. Deletions cut 10 bases from V and 6 bases from J, with 23 bases between. CDR3 length equals 15 residues.

The V gene is TRBV2, the J gene TRBJ2-7; D call uncertain. CDR3 size: 10 residues. Germline loops: CDR1 SNHLY, CDR2 FYNNEI. The germline V and J ends were trimmed by 4 bases and 5 bases, with 3 bases remaining between them. The CDR3, as DNA: TGTGCCAGCAGTGGAAACGAGCAGTACTTC. Its translation: CASSGNEQYF.

This clone appeared a single time. The V and J genes are TRBV6-6 and TRBJ2-4; 7 nucleotides agree with TRBD2. CDR3 length: 15 amino acids. After removal of 4 bases from V and 3 bases from J, the junction contained 6 bases not matched to a gene. The germline V gene encodes CDR1 MNHNY and CDR2 SVGAGI (reference sequence). CDR3 DNA: TGTGCCAGCAGTTTATTAGCGGGTGGCAAAAACATTCAGTACTTC. This encodes CASSLLAGGKNIQYF.

This sequence joins TRBV5-6 and TRBJ1-5; possibly TRBD1 for D (5 bases). From germline, CDR1 is SGHDT and CDR2 YYEEEE. The CDR3 is made up of 14 amino acids. V was shortened by 2 bases and J by 1 base, with 7 bases between the two germline ends. For the CDR3, the DNA is TGTGCCAGCAGCTTCCGGGACAGCAATCAGCCCCAGCATTTT. Its protein is CASSFRDSNQPQHF.

This rearrangement joins TRBV19 to TRBJ1-4; no definite D call. The length of the CDR3 is 12 residues. V gave up 5 bases and J gave up 8 bases, with 9 bases separating them. Germline V gene data show CDR1 as LNHDA and CDR2 as SQIVND (reference sequence). The CDR3 loop reads CASSYPGEKLFF. In DNA, the CDR3 is TGTGCCAGTAGTTACCCGGGGGAAAAACTGTTTTTT. The entire variable domain, with the rest obtained from reference TRBV19 and TRBJ1-4, is as follows: DGGITQSPKYLFRKEGQNVTLSCEQNLNHDAMYWYRQDPGQGLRLIYYSQIVNDFQKGDIAEGYSVSREKKESFPLTVTSAQKNPTAFYLCASSYPGEKLFFGSGTQLSVL.

The J gene is TRBJ1-2, the V gene TRBV11-2; D is unclear. CDR1 SGHAT and CDR2 FQNNGV come from the germline V gene. CDR3 length: 14 residues. Trimming pared 3 bases from V and 5 bases from J, leaving 13 bases between. In DNA form, the CDR3 reads TGTGCCAGCAGCTTGCTTCAAAGGGTTTATGGCTACACCTTC. Amino acids: CASSLLQRVYGYTF.

The chain couples TRBV5-6 to TRBJ2-5; TRBD1 or TRBD2 may be the D gene (5 bases each). The J call could be wrong; TRBJ2-7 is a better fit for the DNA end. The germline gives CDR1 SGHDT, CDR2 YYEEEE. The CDR3 spans 15 residues. In nucleotides, the CDR3 is TGTGCCAGCAGCTTGGGAGGGACGGCCTACTACGAGCAGTACTTC. Its translation is CASSLGGTAYYEQYF.

V gene TRBV5-1 combines with J gene TRBJ1-5; 8 nucleotides agree with TRBD1. Germline values: CDR1 SGHRS, CDR2 YFSETQ. J lost 2 bases, V lost 2 bases, and 3 bases had no gene match. The CDR3 is 15 amino acids. CDR3 loop: CASSLGQGRNQPQHF. For the CDR3, the DNA is TGCGCCAGCAGCTTAGGACAGGGACGCAATCAGCCCCAGCATTTT.

The J gene is TRBJ2-7, the V gene TRBV28; 11 positions match TRBD2. Germline CDR1 reads MDHEN; CDR2 reads SYDVKM. The CDR3 consists of 15 residues. The J segment lost 3 bases and the V segment lost 6 bases, leaving 7 bases of the junction unmatched. The CDR3, as DNA: TGTGCCAGCAGCCCCGGGACTAGCGGCGTCTACGAGCAGTACTTC. It encodes CASSPGTSGVYEQYF.

The chain links TRBV7-2 to TRBJ1-2; TRBD1 is a possible D gene (5 bases). Germline V gives CDR1 SGHTA, CDR2 FQGNSA. The CDR3 is made up of 14 amino acids. With 4 bases removed from V and 8 bases from J, the gap between germline ends came to 17 bases. The CDR3 region is CASSSLGGGPGYTF. In DNA, the CDR3 is TGTGCCAGCAGCTCCCTCGGGGGAGGTCCGGGCTACACCTTC.

The chain joins TRBV9 to TRBJ1-4; D not resolved. CDR3 size: 14 residues. Looked up from germline, CDR1 is SGDLS and CDR2 is YYNGEE. The V end lost 0 bases, the J end lost 8 bases, and 11 bases lay between the germline ends. This CDR3 is CASSVGPSFEKLFF. CDR3 bases: TGTGCCAGCAGCGTAGGCCCCTCGTTCGAAAAACTGTTTTTT.

The chain recombines TRBV6-5 with TRBJ2-2, with TRBD1 identical over 9 bases. J lost 8 bases, V lost 6 bases, and 7 bases had no gene match. This CDR3 comprises 14 residues. Germline CDR1 is MNHEY and CDR2 is SVGAGI. As DNA, the CDR3 is TGTGCCAGCAGACCACAGGGGGCGTCGGGGGAGCTGTTTTTT. Residues: CASRPQGASGELFF.